This TCR beta chain was captured in a study of blood T cell repertoires in COVID-19. Turning to the study itself: PBMCs, B-cell-depleted T cells, or T cells were the source of the cDNA or gDNA that made up the material.

V was pared by 0 bases and J by 5 bases, with 8 bases between. The CDR3 sequence is 13 residues long. CDR1 and CDR2 (germline): SGHRS, YFSETQ. The protocol was immunoSEQ multiplex PCR, while the TCRdb copy is restricted to in-frame clones and leaves out a portion. The sample contains roughly 61,000 clones, roughly 70% of which appear only once. This clone was detected only a few times. V usage is TRBV5-1 and J usage is TRBJ1-1; no clear D gene. The sample comprised PBMCs or T cells enriched from blood (not recorded which). The receptor comes from a woman aged 55-70 years who had been exposed to COVID-19. The CDR3 DNA sequence: TGCGCCAGCAGCTTGGGAGAGAAAACTGAAGCTTTCTTT. Protein product: CASSLGEKTEAFF.